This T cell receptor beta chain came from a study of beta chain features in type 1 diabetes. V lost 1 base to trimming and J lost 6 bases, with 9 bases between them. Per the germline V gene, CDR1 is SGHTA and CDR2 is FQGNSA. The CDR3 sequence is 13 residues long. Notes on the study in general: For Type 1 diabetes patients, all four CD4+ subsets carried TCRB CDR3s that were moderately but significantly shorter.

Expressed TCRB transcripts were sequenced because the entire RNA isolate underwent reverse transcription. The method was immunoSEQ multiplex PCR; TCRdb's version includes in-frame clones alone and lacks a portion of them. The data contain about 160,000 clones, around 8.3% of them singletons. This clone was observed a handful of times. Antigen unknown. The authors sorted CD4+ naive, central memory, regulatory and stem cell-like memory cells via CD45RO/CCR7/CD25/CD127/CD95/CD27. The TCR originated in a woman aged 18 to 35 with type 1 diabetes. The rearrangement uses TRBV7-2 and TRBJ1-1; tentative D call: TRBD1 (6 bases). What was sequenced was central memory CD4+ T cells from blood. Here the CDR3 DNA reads TGTGCCAGCAGCTTAGTGTACAGGGCTGAAGCTTTCTTT. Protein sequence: CASSLVYRAEAFF.